The clone carrying this T cell receptor (beta chain) was observed a few times. Its cognate antigen is unknown. The sample belongs to a study of T cells in Graves' hyperthyroidism and ophthalmopathy. Study-level results: Model output signaled ophthalmopathy a median around 6.9 months ahead of onset. Among thyroid clonotypes expanded above 0.001, most also appeared in blood. Ophthalmopathy stood apart from stable hyperthyroidism in a 13 V-J model.

There were TCR beta CDR3 regions amplified from RNA transcripts. The HTBI set primed first-round TCR CDR3 RT-PCR. TCRdb processed the multiplex PCR reads anew with MiXCR; each CDR3 protein has one entry. The data hold a few hundred thousand distinct CDR3 sequences, with roughly 13% observed a single time. Germline CDR1 and CDR2: SSHAT and FNYEAQ (reference sequence). J lost 3 bases, V lost 5 bases, and 11 bases had no gene match. The CDR3 length is 16 residues. This chain uses TRBV7-7 with TRBJ2-5; 8 bases fit TRBD1. This TCR derives from a woman aged 40 to 50 with Graves' ophthalmopathy. The sequencing input was blood. In DNA form, the CDR3 reads TGTGCCAGCAGCCCCGACAGGGGATTATCGGAAGAGACCCAGTACTTC. It translates to CASSPDRGLSEETQYF.